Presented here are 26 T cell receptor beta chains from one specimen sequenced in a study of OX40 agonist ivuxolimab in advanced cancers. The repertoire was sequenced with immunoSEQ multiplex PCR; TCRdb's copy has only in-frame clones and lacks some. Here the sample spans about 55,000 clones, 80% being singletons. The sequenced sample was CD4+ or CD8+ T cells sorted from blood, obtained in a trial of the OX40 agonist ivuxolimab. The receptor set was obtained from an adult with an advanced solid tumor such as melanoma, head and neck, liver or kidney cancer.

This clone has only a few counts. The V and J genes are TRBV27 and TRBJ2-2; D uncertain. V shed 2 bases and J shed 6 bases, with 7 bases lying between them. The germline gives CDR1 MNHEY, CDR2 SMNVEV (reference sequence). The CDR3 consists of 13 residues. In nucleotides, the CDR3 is TGTGCCAGCAGTTTAATAGGCTCCGGGGAGCTGTTTTTT. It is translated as CASSLIGSGELFF.

In nucleotides, the CDR3 is TGCGCCAGCAGTGAGACGTCCTACGAGCAGTACTTC. Translation gives CASSETSYEQYF. The V call is TRBV10-1, the J call TRBJ2-7; D is ambiguous. Trimming pared 2 bases from V and 1 base from J, leaving 3 bases between. The CDR3 length is 12 residues. Germline CDR1 and CDR2: WNHNN and SYGVQD (reference sequence).

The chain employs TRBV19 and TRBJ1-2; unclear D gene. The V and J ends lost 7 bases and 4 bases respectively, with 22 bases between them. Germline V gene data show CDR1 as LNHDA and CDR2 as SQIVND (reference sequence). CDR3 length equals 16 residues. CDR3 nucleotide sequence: TGTGCCAGTACCCAGTATTGGACGTTTGAGGGCTATGGCTACACCTTC. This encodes CASTQYWTFEGYGYTF.

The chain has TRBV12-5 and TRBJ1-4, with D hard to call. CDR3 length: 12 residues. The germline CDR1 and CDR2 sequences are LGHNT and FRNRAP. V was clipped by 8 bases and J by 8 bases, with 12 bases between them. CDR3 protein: CASPEAGEKLFF. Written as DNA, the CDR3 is TGTGCTAGTCCGGAGGCGGGAGAAAAACTGTTTTTT. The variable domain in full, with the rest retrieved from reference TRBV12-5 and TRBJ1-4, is DARVTQTPRHKVTEMGQEVTMRCQPILGHNTVFWYRQTMMQGLELLAYFRNRAPLDDSGMPKDRFSAEMPDATLATLKIQPSEPRDSAVYFCASPEAGEKLFFGSGTQLSVL.

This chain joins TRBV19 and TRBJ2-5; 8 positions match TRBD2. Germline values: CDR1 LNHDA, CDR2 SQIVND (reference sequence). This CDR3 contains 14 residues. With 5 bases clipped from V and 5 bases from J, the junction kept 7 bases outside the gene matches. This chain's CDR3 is CASSFGGAGETQYF. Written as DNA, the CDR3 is TGTGCCAGTAGTTTCGGGGGGGCCGGGGAGACCCAGTACTTC. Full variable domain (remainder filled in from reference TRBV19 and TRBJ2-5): DGGITQSPKYLFRKEGQNVTLSCEQNLNHDAMYWYRQDPGQGLRLIYYSQIVNDFQKGDIAEGYSVSREKKESFPLTVTSAQKNPTAFYLCASSFGGAGETQYFGPGTRLLVL.

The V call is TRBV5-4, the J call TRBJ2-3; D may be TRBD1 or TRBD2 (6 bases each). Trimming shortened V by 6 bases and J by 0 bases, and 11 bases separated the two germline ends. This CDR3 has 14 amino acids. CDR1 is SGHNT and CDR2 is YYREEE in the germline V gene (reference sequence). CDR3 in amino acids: CASNRGLSTDTQYF. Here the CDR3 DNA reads TGTGCCAGCAACCGGGGGCTTAGCACAGATACGCAGTATTTT.

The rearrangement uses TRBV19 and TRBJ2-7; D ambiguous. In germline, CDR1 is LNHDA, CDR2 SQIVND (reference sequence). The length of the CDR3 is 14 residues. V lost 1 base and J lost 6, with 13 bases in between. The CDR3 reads CASSIVKSSGEQYF. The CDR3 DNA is TGTGCCAGTAGTATAGTAAAGTCGTCGGGCGAGCAGTACTTC.

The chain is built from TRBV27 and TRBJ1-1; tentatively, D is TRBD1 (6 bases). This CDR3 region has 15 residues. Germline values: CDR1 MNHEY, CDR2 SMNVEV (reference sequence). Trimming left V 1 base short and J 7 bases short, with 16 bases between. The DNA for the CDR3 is TGTGCCAGCAGTTTATTCCAGGGGCCTGGGGGTGAAGCTTTCTTT. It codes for CASSLFQGPGGEAFF.

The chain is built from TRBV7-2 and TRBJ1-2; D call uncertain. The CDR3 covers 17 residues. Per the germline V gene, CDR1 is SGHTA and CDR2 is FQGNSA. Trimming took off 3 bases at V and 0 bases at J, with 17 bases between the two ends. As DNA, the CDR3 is TGTGCCAGCAGCTTCCCTCGGGGATCCGAATCTAACTATGGCTACACCTTC. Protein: CASSFPRGSESNYGYTF.

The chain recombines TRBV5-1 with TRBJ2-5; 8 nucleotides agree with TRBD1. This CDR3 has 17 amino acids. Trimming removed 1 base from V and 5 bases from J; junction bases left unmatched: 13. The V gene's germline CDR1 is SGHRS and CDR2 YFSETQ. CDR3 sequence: CASSLQSARGRGETQYF. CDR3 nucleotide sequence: TGCGCCAGCAGCTTGCAATCCGCCAGGGGGCGCGGGGAGACCCAGTACTTC.

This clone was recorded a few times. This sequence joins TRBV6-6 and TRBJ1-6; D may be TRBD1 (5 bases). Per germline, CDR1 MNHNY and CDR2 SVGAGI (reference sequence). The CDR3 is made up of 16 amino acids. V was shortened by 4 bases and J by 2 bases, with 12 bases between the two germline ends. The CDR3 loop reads CASSLGGGTYNSPLHF. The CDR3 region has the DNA TGTGCCAGCAGTTTGGGGGGGGGAACCTATAATTCACCCCTCCACTTT.

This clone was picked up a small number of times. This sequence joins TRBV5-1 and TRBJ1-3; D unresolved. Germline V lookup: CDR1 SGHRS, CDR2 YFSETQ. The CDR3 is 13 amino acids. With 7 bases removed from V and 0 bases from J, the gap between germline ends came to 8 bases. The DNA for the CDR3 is TGCGCCAGCTCTCTGGCCTCTGGAAACACCATATATTTT. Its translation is CASSLASGNTIYF.

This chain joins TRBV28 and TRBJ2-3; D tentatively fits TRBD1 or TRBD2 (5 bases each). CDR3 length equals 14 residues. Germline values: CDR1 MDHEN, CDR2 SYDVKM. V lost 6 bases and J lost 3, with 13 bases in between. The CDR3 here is CASSQRTTTDTQYF. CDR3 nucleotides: TGTGCCAGCAGCCAGCGGACAACGACAGATACGCAGTATTTT.

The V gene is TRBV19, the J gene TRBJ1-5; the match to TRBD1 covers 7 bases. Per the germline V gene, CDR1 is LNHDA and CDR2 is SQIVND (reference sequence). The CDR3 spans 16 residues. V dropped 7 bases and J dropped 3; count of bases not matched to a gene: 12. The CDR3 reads CASTPLGGEINQPQHF. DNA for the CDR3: TGTGCCAGTACCCCCTTAGGGGGCGAGATCAATCAGCCCCAGCATTTT.

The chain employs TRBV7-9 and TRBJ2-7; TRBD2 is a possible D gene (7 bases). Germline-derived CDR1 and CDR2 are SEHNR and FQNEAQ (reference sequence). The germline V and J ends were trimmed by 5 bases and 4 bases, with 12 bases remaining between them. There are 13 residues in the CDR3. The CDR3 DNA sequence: TGTGCCAGCAGCCCAAGGGGGGGGTACGAGCAGTACTTC. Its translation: CASSPRGGYEQYF.

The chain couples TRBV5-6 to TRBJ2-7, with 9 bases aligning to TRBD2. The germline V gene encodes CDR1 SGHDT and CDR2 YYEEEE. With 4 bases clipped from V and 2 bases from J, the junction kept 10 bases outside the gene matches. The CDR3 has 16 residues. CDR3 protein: CASSPPSGRYTYEQYF. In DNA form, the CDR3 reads TGTGCCAGCAGCCCCCCCAGCGGGAGGTATACCTACGAGCAGTACTTC. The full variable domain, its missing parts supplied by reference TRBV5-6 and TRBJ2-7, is DAGVTQSPTHLIKTRGQQVTLRCSPKSGHDTVSWYQQALGQGPQFIFQYYEEEERQRGNFPDRFSGHQFPNYSSELNVNALLLGDSALYLCASSPPSGRYTYEQYFGPGTRLTVT.

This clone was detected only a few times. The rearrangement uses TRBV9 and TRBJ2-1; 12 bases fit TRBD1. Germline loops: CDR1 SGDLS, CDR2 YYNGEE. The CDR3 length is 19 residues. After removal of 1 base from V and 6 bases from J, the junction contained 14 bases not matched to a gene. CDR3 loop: CASSVKGQGAGLFFNEQFF. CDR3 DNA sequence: TGTGCCAGCAGCGTAAAGGGACAGGGGGCGGGTTTGTTTTTCAATGAGCAGTTCTTC.

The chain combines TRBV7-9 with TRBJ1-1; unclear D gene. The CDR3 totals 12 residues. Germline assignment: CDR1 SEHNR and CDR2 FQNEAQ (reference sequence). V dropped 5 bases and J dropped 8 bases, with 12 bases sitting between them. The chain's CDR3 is CASSVTISEAFF. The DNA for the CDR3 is TGTGCCAGCAGCGTGACGATTTCCGAAGCTTTCTTT. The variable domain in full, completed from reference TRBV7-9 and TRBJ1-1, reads DTGVSQNPRHKITKRGQNVTFRCDPISEHNRLYWYRQTLGQGPEFLTYFQNEAQLEKSRLLSDRFSAERPKGSFSTLEIQRTEQGDSAMYLCASSVTISEAFFGQGTRLTVV.

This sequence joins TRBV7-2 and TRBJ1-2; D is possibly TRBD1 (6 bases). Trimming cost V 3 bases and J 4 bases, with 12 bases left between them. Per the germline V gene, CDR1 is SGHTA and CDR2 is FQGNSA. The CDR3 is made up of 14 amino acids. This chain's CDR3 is CASSLKTGPYGYTF. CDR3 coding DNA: TGTGCCAGCAGCTTGAAGACAGGCCCCTATGGCTACACCTTC. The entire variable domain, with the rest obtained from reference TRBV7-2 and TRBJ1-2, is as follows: GAGVSQSPSNKVTEKGKDVELRCDPISGHTALYWYRQSLGQGLEFLIYFQGNSAPDKSGLPSDRFSAERTGGSVSTLTIQRTQQEDSAVYLCASSLKTGPYGYTFGSGTRLTVV.

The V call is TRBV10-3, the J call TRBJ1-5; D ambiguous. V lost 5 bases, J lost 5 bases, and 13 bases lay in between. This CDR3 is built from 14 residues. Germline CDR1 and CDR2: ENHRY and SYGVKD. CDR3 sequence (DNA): TGTGCCATCAGTCAGGACTACCCCCATCAGCCCCAGCATTTT. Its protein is CAISQDYPHQPQHF.

The CDR3 coding sequence is TGTGCCAGCTCCCCGAGCAACGGTTACTACGAGCAGTACTTC. Translated, it gives CASSPSNGYYEQYF. This chain joins TRBV18 and TRBJ2-7; D gene unclear. This CDR3 is 14 amino acids long. Per germline, CDR1 KGHSH and CDR2 LQKENI. Trimming stripped 6 bases from V and 3 bases from J, with 15 bases between.

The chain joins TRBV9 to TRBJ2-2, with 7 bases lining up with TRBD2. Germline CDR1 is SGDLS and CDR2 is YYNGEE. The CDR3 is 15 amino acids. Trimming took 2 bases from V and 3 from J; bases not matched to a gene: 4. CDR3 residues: CASSVRGSDTGELFF. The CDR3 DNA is TGTGCCAGCAGCGTCCGCGGGAGCGACACCGGGGAGCTGTTTTTT. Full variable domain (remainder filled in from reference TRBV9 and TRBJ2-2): DSGVTQTPKHLITATGQRVTLRCSPRSGDLSVYWYQQSLDQGLQFLIQYYNGEERAKGNILERFSAQQFPDLHSELNLSSLELGDSALYFCASSVRGSDTGELFFGEGSRLTVL.

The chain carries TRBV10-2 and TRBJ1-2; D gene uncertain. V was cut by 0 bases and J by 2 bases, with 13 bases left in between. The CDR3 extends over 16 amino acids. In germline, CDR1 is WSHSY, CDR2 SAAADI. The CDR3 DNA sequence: TGCGCCAGCAGTGAGTCAATCCGAGCAGAGAACTATGGCTACACCTTC. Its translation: CASSESIRAENYGYTF.

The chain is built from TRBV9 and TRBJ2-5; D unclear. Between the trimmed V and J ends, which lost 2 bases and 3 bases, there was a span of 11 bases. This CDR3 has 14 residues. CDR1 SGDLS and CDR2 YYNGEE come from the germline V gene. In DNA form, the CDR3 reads TGTGCCAGCAGCGTGAGCGACACCGAAGAGACCCAGTACTTC. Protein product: CASSVSDTEETQYF.

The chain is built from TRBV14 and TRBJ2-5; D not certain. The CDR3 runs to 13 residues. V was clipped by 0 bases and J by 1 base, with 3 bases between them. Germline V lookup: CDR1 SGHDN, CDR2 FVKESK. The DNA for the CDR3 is TGTGCCAGCAGCCAAGATCCCCAAGAGACCCAGTACTTC. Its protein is CASSQDPQETQYF.

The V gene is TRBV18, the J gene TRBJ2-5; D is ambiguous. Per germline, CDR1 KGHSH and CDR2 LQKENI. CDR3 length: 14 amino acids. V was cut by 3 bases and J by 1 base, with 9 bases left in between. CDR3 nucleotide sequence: TGTGCCAGCTCACCGGGCGGTTTCCAAGAGACCCAGTACTTC. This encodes CASSPGGFQETQYF.